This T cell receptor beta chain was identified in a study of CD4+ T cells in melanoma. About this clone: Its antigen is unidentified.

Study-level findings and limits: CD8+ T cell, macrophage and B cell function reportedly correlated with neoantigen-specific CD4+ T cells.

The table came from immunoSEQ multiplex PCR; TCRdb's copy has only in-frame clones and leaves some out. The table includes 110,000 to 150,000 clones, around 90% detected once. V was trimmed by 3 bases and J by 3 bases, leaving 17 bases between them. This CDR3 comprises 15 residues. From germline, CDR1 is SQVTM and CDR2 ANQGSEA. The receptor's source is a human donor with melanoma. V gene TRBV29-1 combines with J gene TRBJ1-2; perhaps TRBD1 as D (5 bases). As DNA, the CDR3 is TGCAGCGTTGAGTTTTATTCGGACACAGACTATGGCTACACCTTC. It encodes CSVEFYSDTDYGYTF.